Here is one T cell receptor beta chain with its context. The data stem from a study of T cells in Graves' hyperthyroidism and ophthalmopathy. In the study overall: Specimen type is peripheral blood, collected at initial diagnosis prior to any treatment.

V dropped 2 bases and J dropped 0 bases, with 10 bases sitting between them. Germline V gives CDR1 ENHRY, CDR2 SYGVKD. The CDR3 extends over 16 amino acids. The authors deemed Graves' hyperthyroidism stable absent ophthalmopathy progression within 18 months. Disease duration under 2 months; hyperthyroidism patients were aged 18 to 65. Clinical symptoms, serum thyroxine and TRAb, thyroid ultrasound and orbital computed tomography were used for the diagnoses. Amplification of TCR beta CDR3 regions was performed using RNA transcripts as template. With the HTBI primer set, the TCR CDR3 went through a first round of RT-PCR. TCRdb re-analysed the multiplex PCR reads in MiXCR, keeping a single row per CDR3 protein. The sample carries approximately 400,000 distinct CDR3 sequences, 15% to 18% recorded once.

The rearrangement links TRBV10-3 to TRBJ1-4, with no clear D. Input material: blood. The origin of this receptor is a woman younger than 35 with Graves' hyperthyroidism. DNA for the CDR3: TGTGCCATCAGTGAGGGAACTCTTGCAACTAATGAAAAACTGTTTTTT. Its protein is CAISEGTLATNEKLFF.